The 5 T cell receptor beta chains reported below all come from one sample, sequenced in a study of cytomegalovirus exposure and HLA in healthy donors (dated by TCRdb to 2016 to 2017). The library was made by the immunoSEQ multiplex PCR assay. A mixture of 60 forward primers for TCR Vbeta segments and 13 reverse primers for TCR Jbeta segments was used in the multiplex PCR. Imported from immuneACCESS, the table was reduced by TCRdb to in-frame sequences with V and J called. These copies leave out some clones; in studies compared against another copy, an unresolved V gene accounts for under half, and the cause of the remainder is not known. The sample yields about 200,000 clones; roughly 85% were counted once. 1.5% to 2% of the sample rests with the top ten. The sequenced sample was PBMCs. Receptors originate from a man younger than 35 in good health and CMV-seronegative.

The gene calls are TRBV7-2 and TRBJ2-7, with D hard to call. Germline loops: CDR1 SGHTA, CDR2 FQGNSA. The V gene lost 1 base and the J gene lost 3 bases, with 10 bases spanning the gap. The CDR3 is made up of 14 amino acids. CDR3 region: CASSLVVTNYEQYF. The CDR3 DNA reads TGTGCCAGCAGCTTAGTTGTGACAAACTACGAGCAGTACTTC.

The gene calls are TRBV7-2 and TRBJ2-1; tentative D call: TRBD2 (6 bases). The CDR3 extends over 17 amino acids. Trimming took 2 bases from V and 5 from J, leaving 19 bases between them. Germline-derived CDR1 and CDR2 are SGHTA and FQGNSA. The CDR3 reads CASSLMAAGLPHNEQFF. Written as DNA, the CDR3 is TGTGCCAGCAGCTTAATGGCCGCGGGACTTCCTCACAATGAGCAGTTCTTC.

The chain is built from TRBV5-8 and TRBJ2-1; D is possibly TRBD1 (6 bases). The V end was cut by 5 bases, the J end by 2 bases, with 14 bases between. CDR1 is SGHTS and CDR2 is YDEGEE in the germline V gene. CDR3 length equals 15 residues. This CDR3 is CASSFTGRAYNEQFF. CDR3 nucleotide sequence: TGTGCCAGCAGTTTTACAGGGCGAGCCTACAATGAGCAGTTCTTC.

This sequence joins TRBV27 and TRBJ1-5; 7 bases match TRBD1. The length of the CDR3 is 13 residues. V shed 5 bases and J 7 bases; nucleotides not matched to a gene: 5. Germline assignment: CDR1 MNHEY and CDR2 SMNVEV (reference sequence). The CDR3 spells CASSPARGQPQHF. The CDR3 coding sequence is TGTGCCAGCAGTCCGGCCAGGGGGCAGCCCCAGCATTTT.

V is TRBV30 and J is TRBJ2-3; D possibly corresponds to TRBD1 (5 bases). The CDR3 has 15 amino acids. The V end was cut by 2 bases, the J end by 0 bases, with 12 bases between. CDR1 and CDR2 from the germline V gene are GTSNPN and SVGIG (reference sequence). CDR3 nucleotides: TGTGCCTGGAGTCAAGGGGCCACTAGCACAGATACGCAGTATTTT. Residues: CAWSQGATSTDTQYF.